This T cell receptor beta chain was recorded in a study of immune cell composition in non-small cell lung cancer. Study-level information: Lung adenocarcinoma or squamous carcinoma made up most tumours.

A remark on this clone: As yet, its antigen is unknown.

Libraries were prepared by immunoSEQ multiplex PCR; TCRdb keeps only in-frame clonotypes and omits some of them. In the table there are several thousand clones, roughly 79% of which are singletons. General study points: Smoking pack-years did not significantly correlate with tumour TCR-beta clonality. Overall clonality, unlike maximal tumour-associated clone frequency, did not predict TIL reactivity.

Losses at the gene ends were 5 bases for V and 4 bases for J; bases not matched to a gene: 9. In germline, CDR1 is MNHEY, CDR2 SVGAGI. This CDR3 is 15 amino acids long. V and J are TRBV6-5 and TRBJ1-2, with TRBD1 matching 8 bases. Material: lung tumor tissue. The receptor comes from a human donor with non-small cell lung cancer. The CDR3 nucleotides are TGTGCCAGCAGTCCACGACAGGGGTGGGCCTATGGCTACACCTTC. It yields the protein CASSPRQGWAYGYTF.